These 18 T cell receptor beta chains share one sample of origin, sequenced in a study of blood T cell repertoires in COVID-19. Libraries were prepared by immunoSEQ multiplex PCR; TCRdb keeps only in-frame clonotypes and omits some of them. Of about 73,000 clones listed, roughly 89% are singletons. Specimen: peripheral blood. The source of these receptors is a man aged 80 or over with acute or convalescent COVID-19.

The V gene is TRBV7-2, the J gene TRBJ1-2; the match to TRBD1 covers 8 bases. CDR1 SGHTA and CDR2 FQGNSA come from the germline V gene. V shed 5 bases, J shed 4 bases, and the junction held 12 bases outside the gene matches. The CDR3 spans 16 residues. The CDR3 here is CASSSGYGQGPYGYTF. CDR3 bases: TGTGCCAGCAGCAGCGGTTATGGACAGGGTCCCTATGGCTACACCTTC.

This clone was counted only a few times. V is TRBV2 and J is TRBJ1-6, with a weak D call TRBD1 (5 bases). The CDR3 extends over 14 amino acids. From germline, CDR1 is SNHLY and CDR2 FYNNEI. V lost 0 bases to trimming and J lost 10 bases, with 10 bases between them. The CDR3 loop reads CASSEARRDSPLHF. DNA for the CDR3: TGTGCCAGCAGTGAAGCCAGGAGGGACTCACCCCTCCACTTT.

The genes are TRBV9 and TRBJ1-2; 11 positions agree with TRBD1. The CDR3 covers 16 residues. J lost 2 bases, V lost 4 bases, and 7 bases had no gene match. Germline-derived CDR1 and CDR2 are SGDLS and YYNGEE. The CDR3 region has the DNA TGTGCCAGCAGCTCGACGAGGACAGGGGGCAACTATGGCTACACCTTC. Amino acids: CASSSTRTGGNYGYTF.

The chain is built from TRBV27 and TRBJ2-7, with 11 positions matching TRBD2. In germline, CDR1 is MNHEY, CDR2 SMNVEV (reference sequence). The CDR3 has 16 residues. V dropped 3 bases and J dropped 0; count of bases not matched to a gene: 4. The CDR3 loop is CASSFLTSGNSYEQYF. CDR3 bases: TGTGCCAGCAGTTTCCTGACTAGCGGGAACTCCTACGAGCAGTACTTC.

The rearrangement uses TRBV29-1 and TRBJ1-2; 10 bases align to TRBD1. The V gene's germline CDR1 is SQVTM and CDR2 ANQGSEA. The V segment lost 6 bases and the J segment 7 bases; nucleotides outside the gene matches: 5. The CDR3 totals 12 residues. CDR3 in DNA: TGCAGCGTGAGACAGGGGGCGGGTGGCTACACCTTC. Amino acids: CSVRQGAGGYTF.

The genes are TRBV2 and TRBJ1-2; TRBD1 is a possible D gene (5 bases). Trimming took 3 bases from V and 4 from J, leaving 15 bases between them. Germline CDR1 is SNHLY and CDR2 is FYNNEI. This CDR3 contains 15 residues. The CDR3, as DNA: TGTGCCAGCAGTGAGGGCGGGGACGTAGCCTATGGCTACACCTTC. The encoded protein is CASSEGGDVAYGYTF.

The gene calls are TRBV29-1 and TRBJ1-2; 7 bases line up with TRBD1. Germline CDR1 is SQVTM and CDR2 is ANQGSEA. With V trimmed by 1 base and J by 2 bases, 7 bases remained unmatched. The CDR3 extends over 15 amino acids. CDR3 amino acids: CSVEGYRGRNYGYTF. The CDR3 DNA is TGCAGCGTTGAAGGTTACAGGGGCAGGAACTATGGCTACACCTTC.

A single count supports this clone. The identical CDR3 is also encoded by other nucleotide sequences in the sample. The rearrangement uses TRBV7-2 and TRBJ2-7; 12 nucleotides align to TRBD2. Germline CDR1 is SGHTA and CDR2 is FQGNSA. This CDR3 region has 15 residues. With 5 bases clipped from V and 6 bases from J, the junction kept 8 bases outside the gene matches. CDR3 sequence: CASSLRLAGVGEQYF. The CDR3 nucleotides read TGTGCCAGCAGCCTTAGACTAGCGGGAGTGGGCGAGCAGTACTTC.

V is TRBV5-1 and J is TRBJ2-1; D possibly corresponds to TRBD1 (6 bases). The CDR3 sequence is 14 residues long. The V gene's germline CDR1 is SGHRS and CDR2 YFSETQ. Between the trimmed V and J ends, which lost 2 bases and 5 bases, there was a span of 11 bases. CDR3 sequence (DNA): TGCGCCAGCAGCTTAACAGGGCCCGACAATGAGCAGTTCTTC. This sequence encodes CASSLTGPDNEQFF.

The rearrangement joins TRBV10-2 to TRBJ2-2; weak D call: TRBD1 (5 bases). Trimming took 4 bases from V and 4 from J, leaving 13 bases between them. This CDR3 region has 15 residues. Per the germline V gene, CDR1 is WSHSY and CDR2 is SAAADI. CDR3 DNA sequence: TGCGCCAGCAGTGGCGTCAGGGTCCTCACCGGGGAGCTGTTTTTT. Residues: CASSGVRVLTGELFF.

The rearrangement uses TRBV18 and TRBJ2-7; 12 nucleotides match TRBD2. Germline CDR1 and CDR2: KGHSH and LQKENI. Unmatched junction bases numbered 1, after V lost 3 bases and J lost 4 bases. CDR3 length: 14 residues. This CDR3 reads CASSPTSGRYEQYF. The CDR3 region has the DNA TGTGCCAGCTCACCTACTAGCGGGAGGTACGAGCAGTACTTC. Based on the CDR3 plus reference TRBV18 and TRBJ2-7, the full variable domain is NAGVMQNPRHLVRRRGQEARLRCSPMKGHSHVYWYRQLPEEGLKFMVYLQKENIIDESGMPKERFSAEFPKEGPSILRIQQVVRGDSAAYFCASSPTSGRYEQYFGPGTRLTVT.

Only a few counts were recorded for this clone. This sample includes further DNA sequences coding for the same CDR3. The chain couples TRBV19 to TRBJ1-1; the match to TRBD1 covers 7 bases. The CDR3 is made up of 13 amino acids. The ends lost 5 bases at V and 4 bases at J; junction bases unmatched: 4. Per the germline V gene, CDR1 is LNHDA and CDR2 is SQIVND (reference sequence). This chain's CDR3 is CASSSTGLTEAFF. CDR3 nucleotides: TGTGCCAGTAGTTCGACAGGGCTCACTGAAGCTTTCTTT.

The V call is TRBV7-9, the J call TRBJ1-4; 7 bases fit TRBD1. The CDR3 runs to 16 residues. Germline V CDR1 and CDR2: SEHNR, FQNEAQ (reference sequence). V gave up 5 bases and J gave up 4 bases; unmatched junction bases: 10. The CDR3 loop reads CASSPLGDSLNEKLFF. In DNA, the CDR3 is TGTGCCAGCAGCCCCCTAGGGGACAGCCTTAATGAAAAACTGTTTTTT.

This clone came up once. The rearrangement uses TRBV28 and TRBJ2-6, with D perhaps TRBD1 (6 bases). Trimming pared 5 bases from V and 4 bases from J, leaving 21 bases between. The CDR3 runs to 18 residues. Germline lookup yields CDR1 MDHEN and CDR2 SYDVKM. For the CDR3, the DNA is TGTGCCAGCAGTCAACAGGGATTATCTCTTTCGGGGGCCAACGTCCTGACTTTC. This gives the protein CASSQQGLSLSGANVLTF.

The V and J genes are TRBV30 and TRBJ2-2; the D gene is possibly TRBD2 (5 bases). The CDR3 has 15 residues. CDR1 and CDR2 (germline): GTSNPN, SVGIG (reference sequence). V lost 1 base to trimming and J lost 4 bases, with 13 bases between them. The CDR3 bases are TGTGCCTGGAGTGCGGGATGGGCTAGCACCGGGGAGCTGTTTTTT. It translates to CAWSAGWASTGELFF.

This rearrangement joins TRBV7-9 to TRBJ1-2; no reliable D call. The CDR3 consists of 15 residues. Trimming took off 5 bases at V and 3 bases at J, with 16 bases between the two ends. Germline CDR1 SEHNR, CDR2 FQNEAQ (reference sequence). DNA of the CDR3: TGTGCCAGCAGCCTAGGACCGACTTCTCACTATGGCTACACCTTC. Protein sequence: CASSLGPTSHYGYTF.

Here the CDR3 reads CASSLRLNQPQHF. In DNA form, the CDR3 reads TGTGCCAGCAGCTTACGACTGAATCAGCCCCAGCATTTT. This chain uses TRBV3-1 (or the pseudogene TRBV3-2) with TRBJ1-5; D unresolved. Germline V gene data show CDR1 as LGHDT and CDR2 as YNNKEL (reference sequence). CDR3 length equals 13 residues. V was cut by 5 bases and J by 4 bases, with 9 bases left in between.

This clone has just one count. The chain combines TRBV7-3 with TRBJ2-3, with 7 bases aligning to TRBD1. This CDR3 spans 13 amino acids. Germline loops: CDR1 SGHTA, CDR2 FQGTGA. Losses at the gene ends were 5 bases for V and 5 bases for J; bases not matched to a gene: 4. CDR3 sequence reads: CASSPTGIDTQYF. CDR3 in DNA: TGTGCCAGCAGCCCGACAGGGATAGATACGCAGTATTTT.